Detailed here is one T cell receptor (beta chain). Trimming removed 4 bases from V and 5 bases from J; junction bases left unmatched: 5. The CDR3 sequence is 16 residues long. Per the germline V gene, CDR1 is MNHEY and CDR2 is SMNVEV (reference sequence). The data derive from a study of blood T cell repertoires in COVID-19. On the study more broadly: Acute and convalescent COVID-19 samples came from the United States, Italy and Spain. T cells, B-cell-depleted T cells, or PBMCs provided the cDNA or gDNA that served as material.

The authors' processing: Reference gene primer amplification in the assay estimated nucleated cell counts. Sequencing was performed with immunoSEQ multiplex PCR; in TCRdb, only in-frame clones are kept and a portion is missing. V and J calls and clone size come straight from that table; D and trimming were deduced from the DNA. The sample consists of about 200,000 clones, roughly 84% of them appearing once. The specimen sequenced was peripheral blood. The rearrangement uses TRBV27 and TRBJ2-3; TRBD2 matches 14 bases. The TCR was taken from an elderly woman with acute or convalescent COVID-19. The CDR3 loop is CASSSRTSGRIDTQYF. The CDR3 DNA is TGTGCCAGCAGTTCCCGGACTAGCGGGAGGATAGATACGCAGTATTTT.